The present TCR beta chain was sequenced within a study of shared clonotypes between healthy human individuals. Using immunoSEQ multiplex PCR, the repertoire was profiled, and TCRdb retains in-frame clones only, with some absent. This table has about 450,000 clones, roughly 83% appearing once. Sequenced material: PBMCs. This sequence was found in a woman aged 35 to 49 in good health. Some clones in this sample may be carry-over from other donors' samples.

The CDR3 DNA reads TGTGCCAGCGCGGACGGTACTAGCACAGATACGCAGTATTTT. Residues: CASADGTSTDTQYF. The gene calls are TRBV2 and TRBJ2-3; D is ambiguous. V was cut by 8 bases and J by 0 bases, with 12 bases left in between. Germline-derived CDR1 and CDR2 are SNHLY and FYNNEI. There are 14 residues in the CDR3.